The T cell receptor (beta chain) described here comes from a study of cytomegalovirus exposure and HLA in healthy donors. Overall study findings and caveats: Later analysis associated a missense DCLRE1C variant with TCR beta V- and J-gene trimming. Reports showed the classifier diagnosing cytomegalovirus status with high specificity and sensitivity. The number of N-insertions in an Asian-associated ancestry cluster was reportedly below the 666-donor mean in a later analysis.

Trimming removed 1 base from V and 2 bases from J; junction bases left unmatched: 8. The CDR3 contains 17 residues. Looked up from germline, CDR1 is SGHTA and CDR2 is FQGNSA. A remark on this clone: The antigen remains undetermined. Other DNA sequences in the sample encode the same CDR3.

The PCR had 60 Vbeta and 13 Jbeta primers. Here immunoSEQ multiplex PCR was the method, and the copy in TCRdb shows in-frame clones only, minus some. Its table records 80,000 to 100,000 clones. This TCR was recovered from a man aged 50 or older in good health and CMV-seropositive. Sequenced input: PBMCs. The V call is TRBV7-2, the J call TRBJ2-7; 10 positions agree with TRBD1. In nucleotides, the CDR3 is TGTGCCAGCAGCTTAGGCCCTCCCGGGACAGGGGCCTACGAGCAGTACTTC. Its translation is CASSLGPPGTGAYEQYF.